This entry lists 30 T cell receptor beta chains sequenced from one sample in a study of T cell responses to AZD1222 COVID-19 vaccine (dated by TCRdb to the early 2020s). The time point label corresponds to: baseline before first vaccination. To prepare the library, the immunoSEQ multiplex PCR assay was applied. Not all clones reach the TCRdb copy of this immuneACCESS table, which keeps in-frame sequences only. Checked studies attribute under half of the gap to unresolved V genes and leave the rest unexplained. The sample records tens of thousands of clones, approximately 83% of which are singletons. Approximately 16% of the sample is held by the ten biggest clonotypes. Sequences were derived from peripheral blood, sampled on day 0 of AZD1222 vaccination. The receptors here all came from an adult in good health.

The rearrangement uses TRBV19 and TRBJ2-2; 9 positions match TRBD2. This CDR3 region has 16 residues. V shed 9 bases, J shed 3 bases, and the junction held 11 bases outside the gene matches. CDR1 LNHDA and CDR2 SQIVND come from the germline V gene (reference sequence). CDR3 protein: CASTRIAGEYTGELFF. DNA of the CDR3: TGTGCCAGCACGAGAATAGCGGGGGAGTACACCGGGGAGCTGTTTTTT. The full variable domain, completed using reference TRBV19 and TRBJ2-2, is DGGITQSPKYLFRKEGQNVTLSCEQNLNHDAMYWYRQDPGQGLRLIYYSQIVNDFQKGDIAEGYSVSREKKESFPLTVTSAQKNPTAFYLCASTRIAGEYTGELFFGEGSRLTVL.

The chain has TRBV6-5 and TRBJ1-1; D gene unclear. CDR3 length: 13 residues. The germline gives CDR1 MNHEY, CDR2 SVGAGI. Trimming removed 9 bases at V and 1 base at J, with 12 bases between. The chain's CDR3 is CASHEGGNTEAFF. Here the CDR3 DNA reads TGTGCCAGTCATGAAGGAGGGAACACTGAAGCTTTCTTT.

In this sample, this clone turned up once. This chain joins TRBV28 and TRBJ2-7; D is unclear. Germline CDR1 MDHEN, CDR2 SYDVKM. This CDR3 is 12 amino acids long. Trimming removed 2 bases from V and 2 bases from J, with 4 bases in between. The CDR3, as DNA: TGTGCCAGCAGTTTAGGGACCTACGAGCAGTACTTC. It specifies CASSLGTYEQYF.

The J gene is TRBJ2-1, the V gene TRBV3-1 (or the pseudogene TRBV3-2); weak D call: TRBD2 (7 bases). Germline CDR1 is LGHDT and CDR2 is YNNKEL (reference sequence). V lost 4 bases to trimming and J lost 8 bases, with 15 bases between them. This CDR3 region has 14 residues. The CDR3 region has the DNA TGTGCCAGCAGCCCCCTGGGGGGGCCCTATGAGCAGTTCTTC. It encodes CASSPLGGPYEQFF.

V is TRBV9 and J is TRBJ1-4; tentative D call: TRBD1 (6 bases). The CDR3 has 15 amino acids. Per the germline V gene, CDR1 is SGDLS and CDR2 is YYNGEE. V lost 2 bases and J lost 8, with 16 bases in between. CDR3 sequence: CASSVGGGAQEKLFF. The CDR3 DNA follows: TGTGCCAGCAGCGTCGGAGGGGGGGCTCAGGAAAAACTGTTTTTT. The full variable domain, its missing parts supplied by reference TRBV9 and TRBJ1-4, is DSGVTQTPKHLITATGQRVTLRCSPRSGDLSVYWYQQSLDQGLQFLIQYYNGEERAKGNILERFSAQQFPDLHSELNLSSLELGDSALYFCASSVGGGAQEKLFFGSGTQLSVL.

The gene calls are TRBV5-1 and TRBJ2-1; D not resolved. Germline V gene data show CDR1 as SGHRS and CDR2 as YFSETQ. The CDR3 contains 16 residues. V lost 2 bases, J lost 0 bases, and 12 bases lay in between. The CDR3 sequence: CASSFSGYSSYNEQFF. Here the CDR3 DNA reads TGCGCCAGCAGCTTCTCGGGCTACAGCTCCTACAATGAGCAGTTCTTC.

The chain combines TRBV2 with TRBJ1-4; D remains unclear. This CDR3 is 15 amino acids long. Germline V lookup: CDR1 SNHLY, CDR2 FYNNEI. The V and J ends lost 7 bases and 0 bases respectively, with 12 bases between them. This chain's CDR3 is CASNRGSATNEKLFF. The CDR3, as DNA: TGTGCCAGCAATCGGGGATCTGCAACTAATGAAAAACTGTTTTTT.

V is TRBV5-1 and J is TRBJ1-5, with D maybe TRBD1 (6 bases). This CDR3 region has 17 residues. Germline CDR1 is SGHRS and CDR2 is YFSETQ. Trimming pared 0 bases from V and 4 bases from J, leaving 17 bases between. CDR3 amino acids: CASSLEGGAPYNQPQHF. CDR3 DNA: TGCGCCAGCAGCTTGGAAGGGGGGGCCCCCTATAATCAGCCCCAGCATTTT.

The rearrangement joins TRBV27 to TRBJ2-7; D is possibly TRBD2 (7 bases). In germline, CDR1 is MNHEY, CDR2 SMNVEV (reference sequence). This CDR3 has 15 amino acids. V lost 2 bases and J 6 bases, leaving 17 bases between the germline ends. The CDR3 protein is CASSLHPSGGSEQYF. The CDR3 bases are TGTGCCAGCAGTTTACACCCGTCGGGGGGCAGCGAGCAGTACTTC.

V is TRBV11-2 and J is TRBJ1-5, with D maybe TRBD1 (6 bases). The CDR3 contains 17 residues. The germline gives CDR1 SGHAT, CDR2 FQNNGV. Trimming shortened V by 1 base and J by 2 bases, and 15 bases separated the two germline ends. The DNA of the CDR3 is TGTGCCAGCAGCTTAGGCCCAGGGGAGGTAGGCAATCAGCCCCAGCATTTT. Translated: CASSLGPGEVGNQPQHF.

The V and J genes are TRBV5-1 and TRBJ2-7; weak D call: TRBD1 (5 bases). The CDR3 sequence is 16 residues long. Germline CDR1 is SGHRS and CDR2 is YFSETQ. The V end was cut by 4 bases, the J end by 3 bases, with 20 bases between. The CDR3 loop is CASSLDRLSNGYEQYF. As DNA, the CDR3 is TGCGCCAGCAGCCTCGACAGACTGTCCAATGGCTACGAGCAGTACTTC.

The J gene is TRBJ2-7, the V gene TRBV13, with TRBD1 identical over 10 bases. After removal of 5 bases from V and 7 bases from J, the junction contained 11 bases not matched to a gene. CDR1 and CDR2 from the germline V gene are PRHDT and FYEKMQ (reference sequence). This CDR3 region has 15 residues. The CDR3 nucleotides are TGTGCCAGCAGCCTTGCCGGGACAGGGGTAGGGGAGCAGTACTTC. Amino acids: CASSLAGTGVGEQYF.

V and J are TRBV28 and TRBJ1-2; no reliable D call. Germline loops: CDR1 MDHEN, CDR2 SYDVKM. Trimming took 1 base from V and 7 from J, leaving 7 bases between them. The CDR3 contains 12 residues. The DNA for the CDR3 is TGTGCCAGCAGTTTATCCCCAATTGGCTACACCTTC. Translating it yields CASSLSPIGYTF.

The chain is built from TRBV19 and TRBJ2-2; TRBD2 might be the D (6 bases). The CDR3 is 13 residues long. Germline CDR1 and CDR2: LNHDA and SQIVND (reference sequence). Trimming took off 8 bases at V and 4 bases at J, with 11 bases between the two ends. The CDR3 DNA reads TGTGCCAGTTCCCGGACTATCACCGGGGAGCTGTTTTTT. The encoded protein is CASSRTITGELFF.

This chain connects TRBV2 to TRBJ1-1; TRBD1 might be the D (6 bases). This CDR3 has 16 amino acids. CDR1 SNHLY and CDR2 FYNNEI come from the germline V gene. The V and J ends lost 3 bases and 7 bases respectively, with 21 bases between them. In DNA form, the CDR3 reads TGTGCCAGCAGTGAGGCTGCGGCTCTCAGGGGTGGTGAAGCTTTCTTT. As protein: CASSEAAALRGGEAFF.

The J gene is TRBJ2-7, the V gene TRBV7-3; D gene uncertain. The CDR3 spans 13 residues. Trimming stripped 4 bases from V and 3 bases from J, with 10 bases between. The germline gives CDR1 SGHTA, CDR2 FQGTGA. This CDR3 reads CASSSRDGYEQYF. In DNA form, the CDR3 reads TGTGCCAGCAGCTCCCGAGACGGCTACGAGCAGTACTTC.

The J gene is TRBJ2-6, the V gene TRBV7-2; 8 bases are a match to TRBD1. Germline V gene lookup returns CDR1 SGHTA and CDR2 FQGNSA. The CDR3 extends over 15 amino acids. V shed 6 bases and J 1 base; nucleotides not matched to a gene: 2. CDR3 sequence reads: CASRDRVSGANVLTF. In DNA, the CDR3 is TGTGCCAGCAGGGACAGGGTGTCTGGGGCCAACGTCCTGACTTTC.

V and J are TRBV11-2 and TRBJ1-2, with 10 bases identical to TRBD1. The CDR3 totals 15 residues. Germline V gene sequence: CDR1 SGHAT, CDR2 FQNNGV. Trimming at V came to 1 base and at J to 4 bases, leaving 3 bases not matched to a gene. The CDR3 spells CASSLGTGGGYGYTF. DNA of the CDR3: TGTGCCAGCAGCTTAGGGACAGGGGGGGGCTATGGCTACACCTTC.

This clone was picked up one time. The rearrangement joins TRBV6-5 to TRBJ2-7; 11 bases are a match to TRBD1. The germline V gene has CDR1 MNHEY and CDR2 SVGAGI. Unmatched junction bases numbered 8, after V lost 6 bases and J lost 7 bases. The CDR3 extends over 14 amino acids. Here the CDR3 DNA reads TGTGCCAGCAGGAACCCGGGACAGGGGGGTGAGCAGTACTTC. Its translation: CASRNPGQGGEQYF.

The chain joins TRBV10-3 to TRBJ2-1; no definite D call. The germline V and J ends were trimmed by 8 bases and 0 bases, with 11 bases remaining between them. The germline V gene has CDR1 ENHRY and CDR2 SYGVKD. The CDR3 sequence is 14 residues long. The CDR3 reads CAIGSDLSYNEQFF. The CDR3 DNA sequence: TGTGCCATCGGATCCGACCTCTCCTACAATGAGCAGTTCTTC.

The J gene is TRBJ2-7, the V gene TRBV19, with TRBD1 as a possible D gene (5 bases). V was clipped by 2 bases and J by 5 bases, with 7 bases between them. Germline V gene data show CDR1 as LNHDA and CDR2 as SQIVND (reference sequence). This CDR3 comprises 12 residues. CDR3 region: CASSIRGNEQYF. The CDR3 DNA sequence: TGTGCCAGTAGTATAAGGGGTAACGAGCAGTACTTC.

The chain carries TRBV7-9 and TRBJ2-7; D is ambiguous. Trimming removed 1 base at V and 6 bases at J, with 10 bases between. CDR3 size: 13 residues. The germline CDR1 and CDR2 sequences are SEHNR and FQNEAQ (reference sequence). This CDR3 reads CASSLDGLGEQYF. CDR3 coding DNA: TGTGCCAGCAGCTTAGACGGGTTAGGCGAGCAGTACTTC.

The genes are TRBV29-1 and TRBJ1-2; TRBD1 aligns across 8 bases. The germline V gene has CDR1 SQVTM and CDR2 ANQGSEA. V lost 7 bases and J lost 4; bases outside the gene matches: 5. There are 12 residues in the CDR3. This chain's CDR3 is CSGRTGTYGYTF. CDR3 sequence (DNA): TGCAGCGGTCGGACAGGGACCTATGGCTACACCTTC. The full variable domain, its missing parts supplied by reference TRBV29-1 and TRBJ1-2, is SAVISQKPSRDICQRGTSLTIQCQVDSQVTMMFWYRQQPGQSLTLIATANQGSEATYESGFVIDKFPISRPNLTFSTLTVSNMSPEDSSIYLCSGRTGTYGYTFGSGTRLTVV.

This chain connects TRBV28 to TRBJ2-7; D gene uncertain. Germline V gene sequence: CDR1 MDHEN, CDR2 SYDVKM. V gave up 7 bases and J gave up 0 bases, with 10 bases separating them. CDR3 length: 13 residues. In nucleotides, the CDR3 is TGTGCCAGCAATACGGCGGTCTCCTACGAGCAGTACTTC. Protein sequence: CASNTAVSYEQYF.

The chain couples TRBV5-1 to TRBJ1-6; D ambiguous. This CDR3 is 16 amino acids long. Deletions cut 0 bases from V and 7 bases from J, with 14 bases between. Germline CDR1 and CDR2: SGHRS and YFSETQ. CDR3 amino acids: CASSLDSGSRNSPLHF. In DNA, the CDR3 is TGCGCCAGCAGCTTGGATTCGGGGTCGAGGAATTCACCCCTCCACTTT.

The chain recombines TRBV2 with TRBJ1-4; TRBD1 agrees at 7 bases. The CDR3 has 18 amino acids. J gave up 7 bases and V 5 bases, and 19 bases lay outside the gene matches. Germline CDR1 SNHLY, CDR2 FYNNEI. The CDR3 DNA follows: TGTGCCAGCAGTCTGGGGGGACAGACTCTTAGGGACCCTGAAAAACTGTTTTTT. Amino acids: CASSLGGQTLRDPEKLFF.

The chain is built from TRBV5-4 and TRBJ1-1; D not resolved. This CDR3 comprises 16 residues. V was pared by 5 bases and J by 0 bases, with 17 bases between. From germline, CDR1 is SGHNT and CDR2 YYREEE (reference sequence). CDR3 bases: TGTGCCAGCAGTATACGGTCTTCCAGCCTGAACACTGAAGCTTTCTTT. It translates to CASSIRSSSLNTEAFF.

In this sample, this clone turned up once. This sample includes further DNA sequences coding for the same CDR3. The V call is TRBV18, the J call TRBJ1-5; 9 nucleotides align to TRBD1. Germline V gives CDR1 KGHSH, CDR2 LQKENI. This CDR3 has 14 amino acids. V trimming: 3 bases; J trimming: 4 bases; junction bases outside the gene matches: 1. CDR3 amino acids: CASSPGQGNQPQHF. The CDR3 region has the DNA TGTGCCAGCTCACCGGGACAGGGTAATCAGCCCCAGCATTTT.

This sequence joins TRBV29-1 and TRBJ2-5, with a tentative D call TRBD2 (6 bases). CDR3 size: 14 residues. The germline CDR1 and CDR2 sequences are SQVTM and ANQGSEA. Trimming took off 4 bases at V and 1 base at J, with 13 bases between the two ends. The CDR3 nucleotides are TGCAGCGTTGGTGCGGGGTCGTTCCAAGAGACCCAGTACTTC. This gives the protein CSVGAGSFQETQYF.

This sequence joins TRBV28 and TRBJ2-4, with D uncertain. V was clipped by 6 bases and J by 1 base, with 4 bases between them. This CDR3 comprises 12 residues. Germline lookup yields CDR1 MDHEN and CDR2 SYDVKM. The CDR3, as DNA: TGTGCCAGCAGGAAGGCCAAAAACATTCAGTACTTC. It codes for CASRKAKNIQYF.